This TCR beta chain was documented in a study of cytomegalovirus exposure and HLA in healthy donors. This PCR relied on a set of 60 Vbeta primers and 13 Jbeta primers. TCRdb's table, derived via immunoSEQ multiplex PCR, lists solely in-frame clones and lacks some. The data show about 160,000 clones, more than 70% seen once. Study observations and caveats: It emerged from a later analysis that several of the most significant clusters appeared to be linked to common viral pathogens.

CDR3 length: 15 amino acids. CDR1 and CDR2 from the germline V gene are MNHNS and SASEGT. V was clipped by 4 bases and J by 0 bases, with 12 bases between them. With respect to this clone: Its antigen remains unidentified.

J is TRBJ2-5 and V is TRBV6-1, with no clear D. Sample: PBMCs. The source is a man in his 60s in good health and CMV-seronegative. The CDR3 sequence is CASSGASWYQETQYF. The CDR3 DNA follows: TGTGCCAGCAGTGGGGCCAGCTGGTACCAAGAGACCCAGTACTTC.